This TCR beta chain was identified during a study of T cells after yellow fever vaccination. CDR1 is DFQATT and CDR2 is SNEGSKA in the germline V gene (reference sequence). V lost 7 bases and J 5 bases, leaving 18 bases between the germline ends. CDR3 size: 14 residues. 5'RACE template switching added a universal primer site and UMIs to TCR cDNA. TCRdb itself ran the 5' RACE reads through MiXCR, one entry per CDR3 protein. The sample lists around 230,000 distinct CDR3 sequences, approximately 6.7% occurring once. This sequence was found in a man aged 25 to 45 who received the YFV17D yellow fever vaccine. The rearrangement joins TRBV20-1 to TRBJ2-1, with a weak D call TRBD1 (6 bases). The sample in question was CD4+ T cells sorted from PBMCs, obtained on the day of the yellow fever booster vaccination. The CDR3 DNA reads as TGCAGTGTCGTGGACAGTAAAGATAACAATGAGCAGTTCTTC. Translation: CSVVDSKDNNEQFF.